The clone carrying this TCR beta chain showed up just a few times. Its antigen is unknown. Researchers amplified the TCR beta CDR3 regions from RNA transcripts. Primed by the HTBI set, a first-round RT-PCR was run on the TCR CDR3. TCRdb reanalysed the multiplex PCR reads using MiXCR and keeps one entry per CDR3 protein. The sample holds about 530,000 distinct CDR3 sequences, 17% seen once. V was clipped by 6 bases and J by 5 bases, with 5 bases between them. CDR3 length: 11 amino acids. Looked up from germline, CDR1 is MDHEN and CDR2 is SYDVKM. This sample stems from a study of T cells in Graves' hyperthyroidism and ophthalmopathy. Broader study findings: Most expanded thyroid clonotypes above 0.001 also appeared in blood.

Uncontrolled infection, other autoimmune disease, pregnancy or lactation led to exclusion. Out of roughly 9.1 ml of fresh peripheral blood came the PBMCs. The sample taken for sequencing was blood. This chain uses TRBV28 with TRBJ1-5; D is unclear. The source is a woman under 30 with Graves' ophthalmopathy. The CDR3 spells CASRDDQPQHF. CDR3 sequence (DNA): TGTGCCAGCAGGGATGATCAGCCCCAGCATTTT.